This entry features one T cell receptor (beta chain) sequence. This clone was observed a handful of times. Its specific antigen is unknown. Per-nucleotide qualities are absent, and no much larger clonotype sits a single base away. The sample comes from a study of blood T cell repertoires in COVID-19 (dated by TCRdb to about 2020). Some background on the complete study: Samples from collaborators originated in the United States, Italy and Spain and spanned both the acute and convalescent phases of COVID-19. The repertoires were released in a freely available public database meant as a resource for research on the immune response to SARS-CoV-2. Where available, HLA class I and class II types were obtained from metadata supplied by the sample provider rather than from assay-based typing. The prospective study material was composed of cDNA or gDNA derived from T cells, B-cell-depleted T cells, or PBMCs. Nearly every sample came with metadata listing a de-identified subject ID, COVID-19 status, age in years and sex. Deeply sampled blood TCRbeta repertoires from subjects exposed to, actively infected with, or recovered from COVID-19 were included in the dataset. Samples came from the ongoing ImmuneRACE study (first 160 participants) plus 1,254 subjects from 6 global collaborators. Results and caveats for the whole study, not just this receptor: How much clinical and demographic metadata was included differed by source and by participant, and the metadata was provided uncurated.

The immunoSEQ Assay, a bias-controlled multiplex PCR, was used to amplify TCRbeta CDR3 regions from genomic DNA. On the study's bioinformatics: Within the assay, amplification of reference gene primers was used to estimate how many nucleated cells each sample contained. To quantify the absolute abundance of each unique TCRbeta CDR3 rearrangement, sequence reads were collapsed and filtered. For each sample, productive Simpson clonality was calculated as the square root of Simpson's diversity index over productive rearrangements. TCRdb re-hosts the immuneACCESS table, in-frame sequences only. Its copies lack some clones; in the studies checked, an unresolved V gene accounts for under half of them, and the cause for the rest is not known. V, J and clone size are taken as reported in that table, and D and trimming were inferred from the DNA itself. The sample table contains 540,000 or so clones; only one count was recorded for about 88% of them. Under 8.5% of the sample rests with the top ten.

One collaborating source in Seattle enrolled patients during active infection and followed them longitudinally through the course of disease. Collaborating institutions collected whole blood in K2EDTA tubes following their own protocols. For TCRbeta analysis, collaborators shipped samples in one of three forms: frozen whole blood, isolated PBMCs, or DNA extracted from either of those sample types. The CDR3 holds 12 amino acids from the cysteine to the phenylalanine. The kept DNA is CDR3 alone, 36 bases in frame from the first base. Looking up the germline V gene (reference sequence) yields CDR1 GTSNPN and CDR2 SVGIG.

Sequencing used peripheral blood. The rearranged segments are TRBV30 and TRBJ1-3, with the D gene uncertain. This sequence originates from a woman aged 50 to 60 with COVID-19, enrolled during active disease. The DNA reads as follows: TGTGCAGAGATAACCTCTGGAAACACCATATATTTT. It translates to CAEITSGNTIYF.